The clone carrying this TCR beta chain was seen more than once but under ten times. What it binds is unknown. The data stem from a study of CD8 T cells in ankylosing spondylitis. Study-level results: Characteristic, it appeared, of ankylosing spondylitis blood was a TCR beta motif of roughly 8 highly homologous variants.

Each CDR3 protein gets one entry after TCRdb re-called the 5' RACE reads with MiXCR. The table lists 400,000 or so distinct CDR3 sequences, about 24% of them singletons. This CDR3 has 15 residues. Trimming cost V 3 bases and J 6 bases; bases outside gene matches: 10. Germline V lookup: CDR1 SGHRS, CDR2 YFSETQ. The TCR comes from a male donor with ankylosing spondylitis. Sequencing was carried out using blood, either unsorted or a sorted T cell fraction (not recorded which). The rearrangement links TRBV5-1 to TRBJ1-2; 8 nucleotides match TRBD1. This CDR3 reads CASSYGQGGMNGYTF. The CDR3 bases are TGCGCCAGCAGCTACGGACAGGGAGGGATGAATGGCTACACCTTC. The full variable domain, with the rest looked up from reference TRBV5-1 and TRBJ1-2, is KAGVTQTPRYLIKTRGQQVTLSCSPISGHRSVSWYQQTPGQGLQFLFEYFSETQRNKGNFPGRFSGRQFSNSRSEMNVSTLELGDSALYLCASSYGQGGMNGYTFGSGTRLTVV.